This T cell receptor (beta chain) was profiled in a study of blood T cell repertoires in COVID-19. As for the study in general: T cells, B-cell-depleted T cells, or PBMCs provided the cDNA or gDNA that served as material.

Authors' processing steps: Amplification of reference gene primers was used by the study to estimate nucleated cell counts. Data came from immunoSEQ multiplex PCR; TCRdb stores just in-frame clones and leaves some out. V, J and clone size reflect that table, while D and trimming were determined from the DNA. The data show roughly 40,000 clones, roughly 90% seen once. Germline V gene data show CDR1 as MNHEY and CDR2 as SVGEGT. V lost 4 bases and J 3 bases, leaving 10 bases between the germline ends. This CDR3 has 13 residues. Specimen: peripheral blood. The chain carries TRBV6-2 or TRBV6-3 and TRBJ2-7; D unclear. This TCR came from a human donor in a cohort sampled during active COVID-19. CDR3 sequence reads: CASSFRFGYEQYF. In nucleotides, the CDR3 is TGTGCCAGCAGTTTTAGATTTGGCTACGAGCAGTACTTC.